Listed below are T cell receptor beta chains from one sample, sequenced in a study of regulatory T cells in long-lasting Graves disease. From the multiplex PCR reads, TCRdb called clonotypes with MiXCR, one entry per CDR3 protein. The sample holds under 700,000 distinct CDR3 sequences, around 16% seen once. Another study also made use of these data, one on T cells in Graves' hyperthyroidism and ophthalmopathy.

The sample in question was peripheral blood mononuclear cells (PBMCs), obtained at new diagnosis, from a patient treated with antithyroid drugs. These receptors were taken from a woman between 40 and 65 years old with Graves disease. Each CDR3 is given with its conserved first and last residue. D genes are given only for firm matches. Size is omitted from some rows. Given values are once, few, many or a class for expanded clones.

clone_size	d_call	v_call	j_call	cdr3_nt	cdr3_aa
many	TRBD1	TRBV12-3/TRBV12-4	TRBJ1-1	TGTGCCAGCAGTTGGGGACAGGGTTTAGATGACACTGAAGCTTTCTTT	CASSWGQGLDDTEAFF
-	-	TRBV4-1	TRBJ1-1	TGCGCCAGCAGCCTAAGCCTACTACTCAGGGTCTCAGACACTGAAGCTTTCTTT	CASSLSLLLRVSDTEAFF
-	-	TRBV7-2	TRBJ2-5	TGTGCCAGCAGCTTAGCGCTCGGGGCCCAAGAGACCCAGTACTTC	CASSLALGAQETQYF
few	-	TRBV4-1	TRBJ1-1	TGCGCCAGCAGCCAAATCTTGAACACTGAAGCTTTCTTT	CASSQILNTEAFF
many	-	TRBV3-1	TRBJ2-3	TGTGCCAGCAGCACCTTCCAGGGTCGACTAACCTCGCGTACGCAGTATTTT	CASSTFQGRLTSRTQYF
many	TRBD2	TRBV11-1	TRBJ2-1	TGTGCCAGCAGCTCCTGGGAGAGGGGACTATCCTACAATGAGCAGTTCTTC	CASSSWERGLSYNEQFF
-	-	TRBV9	TRBJ2-1	TGTGCCAGCAGCGTAACAACCGACGCTGGGGCTGGCAATGAGCAGTTCTTC	CASSVTTDAGAGNEQFF
many	TRBD1	TRBV2	TRBJ1-6	TGTGCCACCGCTTGGGACAGGGGGCGGAATTCACCCCTCCACTTT	CATAWDRGRNSPLHF
-	-	TRBV4-1	TRBJ2-3	TGCGCCAGCAGCCAAGAGGGGTCGGGGGCGATACTTAATACGCAGTATTTT	CASSQEGSGAILNTQYF
-	-	TRBV29-1	TRBJ2-7	TGCAGCGTTGAAATACGGGGGGCCGGCTACGAGCAGTACTTC	CSVEIRGAGYEQYF
-	-	TRBV4-1	TRBJ2-5	TGCGCCAGCAGCCAAGGGATAAGGGACCAAGAGACCCAGTACTTC	CASSQGIRDQETQYF
many	TRBD2	TRBV2	TRBJ2-5	TGTGCCAGCAGTGCACAAGGACTAGCCCAAGAGACCCAGTACTTC	CASSAQGLAQETQYF
few	-	TRBV10-3	TRBJ1-6	TGTGCCATCAGTGAGGGGGATTCACCCCTCCACTTT	CAISEGDSPLHF
many	-	TRBV7-9	TRBJ2-3	TGTGCCAGCAGCATCACAGATACGCAGTATTTT	CASSITDTQYF
few	-	TRBV28	TRBJ1-1	TGTGCCAGCAGCGCCTCGTGGGGGGAAGCTTTCTTT	CASSASWGEAFF
few	-	TRBV3-1	TRBJ2-7	TGTGCCAGCAGCCGAGCCCAGGGCTACGAGCAGTACTTC	CASSRAQGYEQYF
-	TRBD1	TRBV19	TRBJ1-1	TGTGCCAGTAGTATGGGGACAGGCTACACTGAAGCTTTCTTT	CASSMGTGYTEAFF
-	TRBD1	TRBV5-1	TRBJ1-2	TGCGCCAGCGGTCCGACAGGGGGTGACTATGGCTACACCTTC	CASGPTGGDYGYTF
-	TRBD1	TRBV2	TRBJ1-2	TGTGCCAGCAAATTGGGACAGGACATCGATGGCTACACCTTC	CASKLGQDIDGYTF
many	-	TRBV2	TRBJ2-5	TGTGCCAGCACTTACCAAGAGACCCAGTACTTC	CASTYQETQYF
-	-	TRBV9	TRBJ2-5	TGTGCCAGCAGCGTAGGGACCTCCCGGGGGGAGACCCAGTACTTC	CASSVGTSRGETQYF
-	-	TRBV20-1	TRBJ2-7	TGCAGTGCTAGAGACGAAGGCCACGAGCAGTACTTC	CSARDEGHEQYF
few	-	TRBV12-5	TRBJ2-3	TGTGCTAGTGGTTTGGTATTTGGCGGGACAGATACGCAGTATTTT	CASGLVFGGTDTQYF
-	TRBD1	TRBV7-9	TRBJ1-2	TGTGCCAGCAGCTCCCTAGACAGGGTGACTAACTATGGCTACACCTTC	CASSSLDRVTNYGYTF
few	TRBD1	TRBV20-1	TRBJ2-5	TGCAGTGCTAGAGAGGGGACAGCAAAAGAGACCCAGTACTTC	CSAREGTAKETQYF
few	-	TRBV20-1	TRBJ1-4	TGCAGTGCTAGATATTGGGGGACACCAGCAACTAATGAAAAACTGTTTTTT	CSARYWGTPATNEKLFF
few	-	TRBV27	TRBJ1-1	TGTGCCAGCAGTCCAAGGCCGGGGTCAACTGAAGCTTTCTTT	CASSPRPGSTEAFF
-	-	TRBV29-1	TRBJ2-1	TGCAGCGTGTCTCAGTGGCGGTTGGTCTACAATGAGCAGTTCTTC	CSVSQWRLVYNEQFF
-	-	TRBV19	TRBJ1-2	TGTGCCAGTAGTATAGATCGGGCGGATGGCTACACCTTC	CASSIDRADGYTF
-	-	TRBV5-1	TRBJ2-7	TGCGCCAGCAGCATAGGGACGACCTACGAGCAGTACTTC	CASSIGTTYEQYF
many	-	TRBV20-1	TRBJ1-5	TGCAGTGCTAGGGTGGACGGTAGAAATCAGCCCCAGCATTTT	CSARVDGRNQPQHF
many	TRBD1	TRBV30	TRBJ1-6	TGTGCCTGGAGTCGCCAAGGCAGGGGGTCCCCCCTCCACTTT	CAWSRQGRGSPLHF
-	-	TRBV25-1	TRBJ2-5	TGTGCCAGCAGTGCCCCCCGACAGCTCACCCAAGAGACCCAGTACTTC	CASSAPRQLTQETQYF
-	TRBD1	TRBV2	TRBJ1-1	TGTGCCAGGGAGAGGGCTGACAGGGCCAAAGCTTTCTTT	CARERADRAKAFF
many	TRBD2	TRBV7-2	TRBJ2-5	TGTGCCAGCAGGGCTAGCGGGGGTAAAGAGACCCAGTACTTC	CASRASGGKETQYF
few	-	TRBV20-1	TRBJ2-7	TGCAGTGCTAGAGACCCCCACTCCTACGAGCAGTACTTC	CSARDPHSYEQYF
-	-	TRBV20-1	TRBJ2-1	TGCAGTGCCCAGGTGCCCCTAGCCAGCTCCTACAATGAGCAGTTCTTC	CSAQVPLASSYNEQFF
few	TRBD1	TRBV24-1	TRBJ1-2	TGTGCCACCAGTGATCCGGGGACAGGGGATGGCTACACCTTC	CATSDPGTGDGYTF
many	-	TRBV20-1	TRBJ2-7	TGCAGTGCTAGTCAAGTCGGTCGCAAGAGCTCCTACGAGCAGTACTTC	CSASQVGRKSSYEQYF
-	-	TRBV12-3/TRBV12-4	TRBJ2-3	TGTGCCAGCAGTTCGACCCTACATACGCAGTATTTT	CASSSTLHTQYF
-	-	TRBV7-9	TRBJ2-2	TGTGCCAGCGCTAAGACAGCGAACACCGGGGAGCTGTTTTTT	CASAKTANTGELFF
few	TRBD2	TRBV5-4	TRBJ2-3	TGTGCCAGCAGCCCCGCGGATTGGACTAGTGAGCAGTATTTT	CASSPADWTSEQYF
-	-	TRBV5-1	TRBJ1-2	TGCGCCAGCAGCTTGGCCTTCAGCTGGTCACTCCCGATACAGAGTGGCTACACCTTC	CASSLAFSWSLPIQSGYTF
few	-	TRBV2	TRBJ2-7	TGTGCCAGCAGTGACGGGGGTACCTACGAGCAGTACTTC	CASSDGGTYEQYF